The 7 T cell receptor beta chains listed next were all sequenced from one sample in a study of CD8+ T cells in alopecia areata. Indicated treatment: oral pan-JAK inhibitor, 5-10 mg twice daily. Isolated RNA was reverse transcribed into cDNA used as the sequencing template. Sequencing used immunoSEQ multiplex PCR; TCRdb keeps in-frame clones, though not all of them. The sample lists about 120,000 clones, about 61% occurring once. Specimen: CD8+ T cells sorted from blood, collected at week 4, from a patient treated with tofacitinib. These receptors all come from a human donor with alopecia areata.

The DNA for the CDR3 is TGTGCCTGGAGTGTACGGCCCTACGAGCAGTACTTC. It yields the protein CAWSVRPYEQYF. V gene TRBV30 combines with J gene TRBJ2-7, with no clear D. The CDR3 totals 12 residues. V was clipped by 0 bases and J by 2 bases, with 5 bases between them. The V gene's germline CDR1 is GTSNPN and CDR2 SVGIG (reference sequence). Using reference TRBV30 and TRBJ2-7 for the parts outside the CDR3, the full variable domain is SQTIHQWPATLVQPVGSPLSLECTVEGTSNPNLYWYRQAAGRGLQLLFYSVGIGQISSEVPQNLSASRPQDRQFILSSKKLLLSDSGFYLCAWSVRPYEQYFGPGTRLTVT.

The V and J genes are TRBV6-5 and TRBJ1-1; D is undetermined. This CDR3 comprises 14 residues. V gave up 7 bases and J gave up 5 bases, with 17 bases separating them. Germline CDR1 and CDR2: MNHEY and SVGAGI. The CDR3 DNA follows: TGTGCCAGCACCTTCCACGAACGAGGGACTGAAGCTTTCTTT. Amino acid sequence: CASTFHERGTEAFF.

The J gene is TRBJ1-1, the V gene TRBV13; D not resolved. This CDR3 contains 12 residues. Germline V lookup: CDR1 PRHDT, CDR2 FYEKMQ (reference sequence). V shed 3 bases and J shed 6 bases, with 8 bases lying between them. CDR3 bases: TGTGCCAGCAGCTTGTTAATGGCTGAAGCTTTCTTT. This gives the protein CASSLLMAEAFF.

The rearrangement links TRBV9 to TRBJ2-3; no definite D call. The CDR3 runs 16 residues. Trimming left V 3 bases short and J 0 bases short, with 14 bases between. Germline CDR1 SGDLS, CDR2 YYNGEE. The CDR3 loop reads CASSENSLTSTDTQYF. The CDR3 DNA reads TGTGCCAGCAGCGAAAACTCGCTAACTAGCACAGATACGCAGTATTTT.

The chain recombines TRBV7-2 with TRBJ1-2, with TRBD1 identical over 9 bases. Trimming cost V 0 bases and J 3 bases; bases outside gene matches: 5. The CDR3 is 16 residues long. Germline CDR1 reads SGHTA; CDR2 reads FQGNSA. The CDR3 DNA reads TGTGCCAGCAGCTTAGCCTGGGACAGGGTCCACTATGGCTACACCTTC. The encoded protein is CASSLAWDRVHYGYTF.

The gene calls are TRBV7-6 and TRBJ1-6; D ambiguous. The CDR3 has 14 amino acids. Trimming took off 4 bases at V and 8 bases at J, with 12 bases between the two ends. Germline V gene data show CDR1 as SGHVS and CDR2 as FNYEAQ. The CDR3 sequence: CASSSYPSDSPLHF. CDR3 sequence (DNA): TGTGCCAGCAGCTCCTACCCGAGCGATTCACCCCTCCACTTT.

The rearrangement links TRBV27 to TRBJ1-5; TRBD1 matches 7 bases. After removal of 6 bases from V and 7 bases from J, the junction contained 9 bases not matched to a gene. Germline V gene sequence: CDR1 MNHEY, CDR2 SMNVEV (reference sequence). This CDR3 is built from 14 residues. The CDR3 loop reads CASSRGGSGQPQHF. CDR3 sequence (DNA): TGTGCCAGCAGCAGGGGGGGGAGCGGCCAGCCCCAGCATTTT.